This TCR beta chain was captured in a study of T cell responses to AZD1222 COVID-19 vaccine. Points from the study as a whole: With dominance at 160-218 and 743-854, vaccine-associated CD4 TCRs spanned spike. There were mostly white British donors and more females than males, and clonal diversity was possibly underestimated.

TCRdb's copy holds only in-frame clones and misses some; the assay was immunoSEQ multiplex PCR. The data contain under 150,000 clones, 90% to 95% of them singletons. Trimming took off 7 bases at V and 7 bases at J, with 19 bases between the two ends. The CDR3 is made up of 14 amino acids. Looked up from germline, CDR1 is SQVTM and CDR2 is ANQGSEA. A remark on this clone: The antigen is unknown.

V is TRBV29-1 and J is TRBJ1-4; a possible D gene is TRBD1 (5 bases). The TCR comes from an adult in good health. The specimen was peripheral blood, collected on day 0 of MenACWY control vaccination. CDR3 region: CSAKQGTGGEKLFF. CDR3 bases: TGCAGCGCAAAGCAGGGTACCGGCGGTGAAAAACTGTTTTTT.